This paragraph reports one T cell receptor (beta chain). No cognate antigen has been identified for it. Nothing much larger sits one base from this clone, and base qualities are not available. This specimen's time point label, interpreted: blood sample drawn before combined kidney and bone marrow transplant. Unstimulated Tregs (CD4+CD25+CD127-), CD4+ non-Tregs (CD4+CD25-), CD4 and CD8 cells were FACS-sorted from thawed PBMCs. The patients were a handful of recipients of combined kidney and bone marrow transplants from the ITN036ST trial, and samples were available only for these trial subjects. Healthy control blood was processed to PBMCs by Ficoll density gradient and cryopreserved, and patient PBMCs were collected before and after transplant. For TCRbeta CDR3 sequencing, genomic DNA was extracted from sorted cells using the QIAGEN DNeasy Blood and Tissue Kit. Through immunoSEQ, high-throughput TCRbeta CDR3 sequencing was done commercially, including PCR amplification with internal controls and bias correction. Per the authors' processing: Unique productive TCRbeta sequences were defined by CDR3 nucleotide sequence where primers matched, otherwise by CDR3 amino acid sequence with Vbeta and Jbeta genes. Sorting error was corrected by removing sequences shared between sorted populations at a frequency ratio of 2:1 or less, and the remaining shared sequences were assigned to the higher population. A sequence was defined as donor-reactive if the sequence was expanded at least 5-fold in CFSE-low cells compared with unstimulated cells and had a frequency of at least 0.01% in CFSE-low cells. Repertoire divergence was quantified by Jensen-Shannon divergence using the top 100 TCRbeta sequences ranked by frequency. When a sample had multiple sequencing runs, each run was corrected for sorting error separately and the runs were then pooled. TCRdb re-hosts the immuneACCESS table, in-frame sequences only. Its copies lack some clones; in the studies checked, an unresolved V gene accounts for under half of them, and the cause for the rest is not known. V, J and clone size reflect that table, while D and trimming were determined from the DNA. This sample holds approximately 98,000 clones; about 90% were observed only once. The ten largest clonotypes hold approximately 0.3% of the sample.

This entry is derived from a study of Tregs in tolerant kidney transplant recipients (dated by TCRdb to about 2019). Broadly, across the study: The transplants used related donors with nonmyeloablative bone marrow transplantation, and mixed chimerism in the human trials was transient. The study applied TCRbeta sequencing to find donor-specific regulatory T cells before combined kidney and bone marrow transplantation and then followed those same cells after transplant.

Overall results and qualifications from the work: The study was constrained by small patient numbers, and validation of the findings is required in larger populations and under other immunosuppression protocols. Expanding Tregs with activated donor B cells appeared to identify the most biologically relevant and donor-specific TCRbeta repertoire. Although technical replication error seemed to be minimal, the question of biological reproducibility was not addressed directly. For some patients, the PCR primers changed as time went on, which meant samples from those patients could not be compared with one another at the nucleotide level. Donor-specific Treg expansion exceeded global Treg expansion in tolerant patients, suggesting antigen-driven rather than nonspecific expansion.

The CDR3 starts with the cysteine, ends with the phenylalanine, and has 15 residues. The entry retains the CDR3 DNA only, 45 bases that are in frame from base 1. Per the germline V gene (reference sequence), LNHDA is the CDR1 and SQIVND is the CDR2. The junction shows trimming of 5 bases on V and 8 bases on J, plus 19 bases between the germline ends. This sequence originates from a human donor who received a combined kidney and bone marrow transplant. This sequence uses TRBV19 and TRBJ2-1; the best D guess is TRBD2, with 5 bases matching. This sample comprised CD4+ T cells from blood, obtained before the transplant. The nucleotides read TGTGCCAGTAGTCGGGGTGGGTTGGGTAGGGATGAGCAGTTCTTC. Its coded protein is CASSRGGLGRDEQFF.